The rows below give T cell receptor beta chains drawn from one sample of a study of blood T cell repertoires in COVID-19. Clones were sequenced by immunoSEQ multiplex PCR, and TCRdb holds only the in-frame ones, with some missing. The table records 190,000 or so clones, 65% to 85% of them present only once. Sample: PBMCs or T cells enriched from blood (not recorded which). The source is a middle-aged man who had recovered from COVID-19. Each CDR3 is given with its conserved first and last residue. Fields, in order: CDR3 protein, CDR3 DNA, clone size, V gene, D gene, J gene. A D gene is named only where the DNA matches it firmly. Size is stated for part of the rows, as once, few or many counts, or as a class when the clone is expanded.

CDR3 protein: CASSSMTGIGELFF; CDR3 DNA: TGTGCCAGCAGCTCAATGACAGGGATCGGGGAGCTGTTTTTT; clone size: .; V gene: TRBV7-9; D gene: TRBD1; J gene: TRBJ2-2
CDR3 protein: CASSLRQGRKSPLHF; CDR3 DNA: TGTGCCAGCAGCCTCCGACAGGGGAGGAAGTCACCCCTCCACTTT; clone size: few; V gene: TRBV5-8; D gene: TRBD1; J gene: TRBJ1-6
CDR3 protein: CASRPGGGALVETEAFF; CDR3 DNA: TGCGCCAGCAGACCTGGCGGTGGGGCCCTCGTTGAGACTGAAGCTTTCTTT; clone size: .; V gene: TRBV5-1; D gene: .; J gene: TRBJ1-1
CDR3 protein: CASREQGQANVLTF; CDR3 DNA: TGTGCCAGCAGGGAACAGGGGCAAGCCAACGTCCTGACTTTC; clone size: .; V gene: TRBV2; D gene: TRBD1; J gene: TRBJ2-6
CDR3 protein: CASSARSWGSNNEQFF; CDR3 DNA: TGTGCCAGCAGCGCCAGAAGCTGGGGCAGTAACAATGAGCAGTTCTTC; clone size: .; V gene: TRBV7-8; D gene: .; J gene: TRBJ2-1
CDR3 protein: CASSPGQGNTEAFF; CDR3 DNA: TGTGCCAGCAGCCCAGGACAGGGGAACACTGAAGCTTTCTTT; clone size: .; V gene: TRBV7-9; D gene: TRBD1; J gene: TRBJ1-1
CDR3 protein: CASREHYGYTF; CDR3 DNA: TGTGCCAGCAGGGAGCACTATGGCTACACCTTC; clone size: once; V gene: TRBV28; D gene: .; J gene: TRBJ1-2
CDR3 protein: CASSLGTVYNEQFF; CDR3 DNA: TGTGCCAGCAGCTTGGGGACAGTATACAATGAGCAGTTCTTC; clone size: .; V gene: TRBV5-6; D gene: .; J gene: TRBJ2-1
CDR3 protein: CAIGQGYTEAFF; CDR3 DNA: TGTGCCATCGGACAGGGGTACACTGAAGCTTTCTTT; clone size: .; V gene: TRBV10-3; D gene: TRBD1; J gene: TRBJ1-1
CDR3 protein: CASSRAGAAFF; CDR3 DNA: TGTGCCAGCAGCCGAGCAGGGGCAGCTTTCTTT; clone size: .; V gene: TRBV7-2; D gene: .; J gene: TRBJ1-1
CDR3 protein: CASSQASGGSGETQYF; CDR3 DNA: TGCGCCAGCAGCCAAGCTTCAGGGGGTTCAGGGGAGACCCAGTACTTC; clone size: few; V gene: TRBV4-3; D gene: TRBD1; J gene: TRBJ2-5
CDR3 protein: CASREGSYNSPLHF; CDR3 DNA: TGTGCCAGCAGGGAGGGATCCTATAATTCACCCCTCCACTTT; clone size: .; V gene: TRBV5-4; D gene: .; J gene: TRBJ1-6
CDR3 protein: CASSQEETGGWGYTF; CDR3 DNA: TGCGCCAGCAGCCAAGAGGAGACAGGGGGCTGGGGCTACACCTTC; clone size: .; V gene: TRBV4-1; D gene: TRBD1; J gene: TRBJ1-2
CDR3 protein: CASSLSSGTSNTGELFF; CDR3 DNA: TGTGCCAGCAGCCTCTCTAGTGGGACATCGAACACCGGGGAGCTGTTTTTT; clone size: once; V gene: TRBV7-9; D gene: .; J gene: TRBJ2-2
CDR3 protein: CASSHSPGGLRSGNTIYF; CDR3 DNA: TGTGCCAGTAGTCATTCCCCAGGGGGCCTCCGCTCTGGAAACACCATATATTTT; clone size: few; V gene: TRBV19; D gene: TRBD1; J gene: TRBJ1-3
CDR3 protein: CASSGTFYNEQFF; CDR3 DNA: TGTGCCAGTAGTGGGACTTTTTACAATGAGCAGTTCTTC; clone size: .; V gene: TRBV19; D gene: .; J gene: TRBJ2-1
CDR3 protein: CASSPGYLDTQYF; CDR3 DNA: TGTGCCAGCTCACCGGGCTATTTAGATACGCAGTATTTT; clone size: .; V gene: TRBV18; D gene: .; J gene: TRBJ2-3
CDR3 protein: CASSSRTGSGNTIYF; CDR3 DNA: TGTGCCAGCAGCTCACGGACAGGATCCGGAAACACCATATATTTT; clone size: .; V gene: TRBV5-4; D gene: TRBD1; J gene: TRBJ1-3
CDR3 protein: CASSQSTSGDAGELFF; CDR3 DNA: TGTGCCAGCAGCCAGAGCACTAGCGGGGACGCCGGGGAGCTGTTTTTT; clone size: .; V gene: TRBV3-1/TRBV3-2; D gene: TRBD2; J gene: TRBJ2-2
CDR3 protein: CASSPSGSSYEQYF; CDR3 DNA: TGTGCCAGCAGCCCCTCGGGGAGCTCCTACGAGCAGTACTTC; clone size: .; V gene: TRBV7-2; D gene: .; J gene: TRBJ2-7
CDR3 protein: CASSYHTGELFF; CDR3 DNA: TGTGCCAGCAGTTACCATACCGGGGAGCTGTTTTTT; clone size: .; V gene: TRBV6-5; D gene: .; J gene: TRBJ2-2
CDR3 protein: CASSDRSPIYGYTF; CDR3 DNA: TGTGCCAGCAGTGACAGGTCGCCGATCTATGGCTACACCTTC; clone size: .; V gene: TRBV6-1; D gene: .; J gene: TRBJ1-2
CDR3 protein: CASRAQGTEAFF; CDR3 DNA: TGTGCCAGCAGGGCACAGGGTACTGAAGCTTTCTTT; clone size: once; V gene: TRBV6-6; D gene: .; J gene: TRBJ1-1
CDR3 protein: CASSRSQLQETQYF; CDR3 DNA: TGTGCCAGCTCACGTAGCCAGTTGCAAGAGACCCAGTACTTC; clone size: .; V gene: TRBV18; D gene: .; J gene: TRBJ2-5
CDR3 protein: CASATGDSNQPQHF; CDR3 DNA: TGCGCCAGCGCGACAGGGGATAGCAATCAGCCCCAGCATTTT; clone size: .; V gene: TRBV5-1; D gene: TRBD1; J gene: TRBJ1-5
CDR3 protein: CASSFDRDYEQYF; CDR3 DNA: TGCGCCAGCAGCTTTGACAGGGACTACGAGCAGTACTTC; clone size: .; V gene: TRBV5-1; D gene: TRBD1; J gene: TRBJ2-7
CDR3 protein: CASSEWRGTGTQETQYF; CDR3 DNA: TGTGCCAGCAGTGAATGGAGAGGTACAGGGACCCAAGAGACCCAGTACTTC; clone size: .; V gene: TRBV6-1; D gene: .; J gene: TRBJ2-5
CDR3 protein: CASSQDLYTSGYSGANVLTF; CDR3 DNA: TGCGCCAGCAGCCAAGACCTTTATACTAGCGGTTACTCTGGGGCCAACGTCCTGACTTTC; clone size: .; V gene: TRBV4-3; D gene: TRBD2; J gene: TRBJ2-6
CDR3 protein: CASSLGGTGATDTQYF; CDR3 DNA: TGTGCCAGCAGCTTGGGAGGGACAGGGGCCACAGATACGCAGTATTTT; clone size: .; V gene: TRBV5-5; D gene: TRBD1; J gene: TRBJ2-3
CDR3 protein: CASSERDREYEQFF; CDR3 DNA: TGTGCCAGCAGTGAACGGGACAGGGAATATGAGCAGTTCTTC; clone size: .; V gene: TRBV2; D gene: TRBD1; J gene: TRBJ2-1
CDR3 protein: CASSPRGTGADTQYF; CDR3 DNA: TGTGCCAGCAGTCCCCGTGGGACAGGGGCAGATACGCAGTATTTT; clone size: .; V gene: TRBV6-5; D gene: TRBD1; J gene: TRBJ2-3
CDR3 protein: CAWSVGTGGYQPQHF; CDR3 DNA: TGTGCCTGGAGTGTAGGGACAGGGGGTTATCAGCCCCAGCATTTT; clone size: .; V gene: TRBV30; D gene: TRBD1; J gene: TRBJ1-5
CDR3 protein: CASGGDTQYF; CDR3 DNA: TGTGCCAGCGGTGGCGATACGCAGTATTTT; clone size: .; V gene: TRBV28; D gene: .; J gene: TRBJ2-3
CDR3 protein: CASRLTGDSYEQYF; CDR3 DNA: TGTGCCAGCCGATTGACAGGGGACTCCTACGAGCAGTACTTC; clone size: .; V gene: TRBV6-5; D gene: TRBD1; J gene: TRBJ2-7
CDR3 protein: CASSRAGARLTDTQYF; CDR3 DNA: TGTGCCAGCAGCCGTGCGGGGGCCCGGCTGACAGATACGCAGTATTTT; clone size: .; V gene: TRBV5-6; D gene: .; J gene: TRBJ2-3
CDR3 protein: CASSLATGGKWSTEAFF; CDR3 DNA: TGTGCCAGCAGCTTGGCCACGGGGGGTAAGTGGAGCACTGAAGCTTTCTTT; clone size: .; V gene: TRBV5-4; D gene: .; J gene: TRBJ1-1
CDR3 protein: CASSQDGGASYEQYF; CDR3 DNA: TGTGCCAGCAGCCAAGATGGGGGGGCCTCCTACGAGCAGTACTTC; clone size: .; V gene: TRBV4-2; D gene: .; J gene: TRBJ2-7
CDR3 protein: CASSYRTSGVSTDTQYF; CDR3 DNA: TGTGCCAGCAGCTACCGGACTAGCGGGGTCAGCACAGATACGCAGTATTTT; clone size: .; V gene: TRBV9; D gene: TRBD2; J gene: TRBJ2-3
CDR3 protein: CASSQYQGQQYF; CDR3 DNA: TGTGCCAGCAGCCAATATCAGGGGCAGCAGTACTTC; clone size: .; V gene: TRBV14; D gene: .; J gene: TRBJ2-7
CDR3 protein: CASSLGSTEAFF; CDR3 DNA: TGCGCCAGCAGCCTCGGTAGCACTGAAGCTTTCTTT; clone size: once; V gene: TRBV4-1; D gene: .; J gene: TRBJ1-1
CDR3 protein: CASSILAGGRTGETQYF; CDR3 DNA: TGTGCCAGTAGTATTCTAGCGGGGGGCCGTACGGGGGAGACCCAGTACTTC; clone size: .; V gene: TRBV19; D gene: TRBD2; J gene: TRBJ2-5
CDR3 protein: CASSLRGDRAGNTIYF; CDR3 DNA: TGTGCCAGCAGCCTAAGGGGGGACAGGGCTGGAAACACCATATATTTT; clone size: .; V gene: TRBV9; D gene: TRBD1; J gene: TRBJ1-3